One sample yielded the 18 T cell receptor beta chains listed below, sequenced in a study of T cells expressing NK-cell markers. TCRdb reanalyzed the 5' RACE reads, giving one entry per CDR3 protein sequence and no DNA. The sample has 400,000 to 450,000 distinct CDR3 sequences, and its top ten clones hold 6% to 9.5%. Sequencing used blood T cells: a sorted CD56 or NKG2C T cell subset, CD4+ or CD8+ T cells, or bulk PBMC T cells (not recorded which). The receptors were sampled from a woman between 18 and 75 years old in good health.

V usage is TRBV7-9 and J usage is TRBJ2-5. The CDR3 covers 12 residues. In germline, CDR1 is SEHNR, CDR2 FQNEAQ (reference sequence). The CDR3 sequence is CASSGVKETQYF.

The CDR3 here is CASSQRTGRGYTDTQYF. The chain joins TRBV7-2 to TRBJ2-3; the TRBD1 assignment by TCRdb is unverifiable without DNA. Germline CDR1 SGHTA, CDR2 FQGNSA. This CDR3 comprises 17 residues. Full variable domain (outside the CDR3, taken from reference TRBV7-2 and TRBJ2-3): GAGVSQSPSNKVTEKGKDVELRCDPISGHTALYWYRQSLGQGLEFLIYFQGNSAPDKSGLPSDRFSAERTGGSVSTLTIQRTQQEDSAVYLCASSQRTGRGYTDTQYFGPGTRLTVL.

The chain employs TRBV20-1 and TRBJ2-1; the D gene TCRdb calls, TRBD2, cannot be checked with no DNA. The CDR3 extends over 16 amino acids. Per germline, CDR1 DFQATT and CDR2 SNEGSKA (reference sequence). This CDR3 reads CSARDMAGMIDNEQFF.

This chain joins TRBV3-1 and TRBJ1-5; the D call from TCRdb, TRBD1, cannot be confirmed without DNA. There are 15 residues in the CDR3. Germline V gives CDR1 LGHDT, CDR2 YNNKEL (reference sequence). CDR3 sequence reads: CASSSTGDINQPQHF.

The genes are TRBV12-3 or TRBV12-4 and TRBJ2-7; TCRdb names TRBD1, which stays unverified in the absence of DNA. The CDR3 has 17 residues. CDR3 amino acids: CASSSERAGTGHYEQYF.

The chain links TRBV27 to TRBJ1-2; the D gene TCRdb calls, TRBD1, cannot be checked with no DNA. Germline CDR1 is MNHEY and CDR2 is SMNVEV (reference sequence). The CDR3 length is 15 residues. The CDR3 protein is CASKEGTRVTYGYTF.

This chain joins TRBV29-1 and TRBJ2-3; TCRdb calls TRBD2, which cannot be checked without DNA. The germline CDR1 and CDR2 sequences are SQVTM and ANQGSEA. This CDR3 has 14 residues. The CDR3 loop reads CSARAGISTDTQYF.

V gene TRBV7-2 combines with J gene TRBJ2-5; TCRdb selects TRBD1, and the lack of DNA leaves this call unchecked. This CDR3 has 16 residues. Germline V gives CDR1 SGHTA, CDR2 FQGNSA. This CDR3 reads CASSPPGTHRGETQYF.

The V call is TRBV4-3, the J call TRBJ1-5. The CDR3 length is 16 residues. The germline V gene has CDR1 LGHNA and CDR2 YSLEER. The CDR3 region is CASSQDLGRGGQPQHF.

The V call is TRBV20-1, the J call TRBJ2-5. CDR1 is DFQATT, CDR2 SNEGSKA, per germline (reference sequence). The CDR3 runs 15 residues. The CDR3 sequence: CSARDPAETVRTQYF.

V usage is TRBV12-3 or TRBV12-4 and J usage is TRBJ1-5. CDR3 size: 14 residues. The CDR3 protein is CASSLADSNQPQHF.

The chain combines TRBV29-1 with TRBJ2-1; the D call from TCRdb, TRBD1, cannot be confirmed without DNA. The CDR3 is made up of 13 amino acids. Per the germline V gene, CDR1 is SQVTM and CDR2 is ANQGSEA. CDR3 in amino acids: CSVLDRANNEQFF.

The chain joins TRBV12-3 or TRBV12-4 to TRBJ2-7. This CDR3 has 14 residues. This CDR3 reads CASSLTGPGYEQYF.

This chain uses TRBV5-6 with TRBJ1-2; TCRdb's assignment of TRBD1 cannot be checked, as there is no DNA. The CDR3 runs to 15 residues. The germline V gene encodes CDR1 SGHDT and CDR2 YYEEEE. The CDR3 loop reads CASSLGDRKNYGYTF.

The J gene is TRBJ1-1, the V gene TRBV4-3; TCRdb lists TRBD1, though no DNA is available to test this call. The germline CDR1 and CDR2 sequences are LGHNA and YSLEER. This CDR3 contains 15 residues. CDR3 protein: CASSQTPRSGTEAFF.

The CDR3 sequence is CASSPTATNEKLFF. The chain employs TRBV7-2 and TRBJ1-4. The CDR3 has 14 residues. CDR1 and CDR2 (germline): SGHTA, FQGNSA.

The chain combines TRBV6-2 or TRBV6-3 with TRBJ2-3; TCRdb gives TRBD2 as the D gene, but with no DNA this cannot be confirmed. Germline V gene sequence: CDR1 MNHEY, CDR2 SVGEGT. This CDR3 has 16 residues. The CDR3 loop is CASSPLAASSTDTQYF.

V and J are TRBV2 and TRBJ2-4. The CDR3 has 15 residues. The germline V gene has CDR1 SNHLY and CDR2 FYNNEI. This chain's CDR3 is CASSEAPWPKNIQYF. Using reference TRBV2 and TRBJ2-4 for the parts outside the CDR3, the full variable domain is EPEVTQTPSHQVTQMGQEVILRCVPISNHLYFYWYRQILGQKVEFLVSFYNNEISEKSEIFDDQFSVERPDGSNFTLKIRSTKLEDSAMYFCASSEAPWPKNIQYFGAGTRLSVL.